A single sample gave rise to the 8 T cell receptor beta chains below, sequenced in a study of blood T cells in healthy people across ages. Combining a sample-barcoded 5' primer with a J-beta primer mix, a second PCR ran for roughly 7 to 12 cycles. In TCRdb, the 5' RACE reads were re-called with MiXCR into one record per CDR3 protein. The table includes roughly 680,000 distinct CDR3 sequences, about 50% detected once. Material for sequencing was blood. The receptors were sampled from a woman at least 80 years old in good health.

In the case of this clonotype: This may be a read error: a much more frequent sequence differs by one nucleotide. The chain links TRBV25-1 to TRBJ2-5; 8 positions agree with TRBD1. The CDR3 has 15 amino acids. From germline, CDR1 is MGHDK and CDR2 SYGVNS. V gave up 2 bases and J gave up 11 bases; unmatched junction bases: 13. CDR3 residues: CASSEMDRDWNEQYF. Written as DNA, the CDR3 is TGTGCCAGCAGTGAAATGGACAGGGACTGGAATGAGCAGTACTTC.

This clonotype was seen repeatedly, ten times or more. This chain uses TRBV5-5 with TRBJ1-2; D possibly corresponds to TRBD1 (5 bases). The CDR3 has 15 residues. Trimming stripped 4 bases from V and 5 bases from J, with 18 bases between. Per germline, CDR1 SGHKS and CDR2 YYEKEE (reference sequence). In DNA form, the CDR3 reads TGTGCCAGCAGCCACTGGGGCCGGGGGGAGTATGGCTACACCTTC. This gives the protein CASSHWGRGEYGYTF.

This clonotype was observed many times. The chain joins TRBV28 to TRBJ2-3, with 13 nucleotides matching TRBD2. With V trimmed by 1 base and J by 9 bases, 13 bases remained unmatched. This CDR3 spans 18 amino acids. Germline lookup yields CDR1 MDHEN and CDR2 SYDVKM. CDR3 nucleotide sequence: TGTGCCAGCAGTTTATACTCCGGGACTAGCGGGATCCGAGGGACGCAGTATTTT. This sequence encodes CASSLYSGTSGIRGTQYF.

The genes are TRBV25-1 and TRBJ2-7; D is unclear. In germline, CDR1 is MGHDK, CDR2 SYGVNS. V dropped 3 bases and J dropped 5 bases, with 11 bases sitting between them. The CDR3 has 13 residues. The CDR3 DNA reads as TGTGCCAGCAGTGACCAGTTGGTCCACGAGCAGTACTTC. This codes for CASSDQLVHEQYF.

The rearrangement uses TRBV4-1 and TRBJ2-3; D tentatively fits TRBD1 or TRBD2 (5 bases each). V was clipped by 5 bases and J by 1 base, with 25 bases between them. This CDR3 has 19 amino acids. The germline CDR1 and CDR2 sequences are MGHRA and YSYEKL. CDR3 nucleotides: TGCGCCAGCAGCGAAGGGTTCGGGGCTAGGTCAACACGCACAGATACGCAGTATTTT. This codes for CASSEGFGARSTRTDTQYF.

This clonotype showed up just once. The chain joins TRBV5-1 to TRBJ2-7; D call uncertain. Deletions cut 4 bases from V and 2 bases from J, with 13 bases between. CDR1 is SGHRS, CDR2 YFSETQ, per germline. The CDR3 has 14 amino acids. CDR3 sequence: CASSVTQTTYEQYF. The CDR3 nucleotides read TGCGCCAGCAGCGTTACCCAGACCACCTACGAGCAGTACTTC.

This clonotype showed up just a few times. CDR3 nucleotides: TGTGCCAGCAGGGAATGGGACAGGGAGGATGAAGCTTTCTTT. This gives the protein CASREWDREDEAFF. The chain uses TRBV7-9 and TRBJ1-1, with 9 bases matching TRBD1. The J segment lost 7 bases and the V segment lost 6 bases, leaving 9 bases of the junction unmatched. The CDR3 consists of 14 residues. The germline V gene encodes CDR1 SEHNR and CDR2 FQNEAQ (reference sequence).

This clonotype showed up many times. The genes are TRBV29-1 and TRBJ2-5; 10 bases are a match to TRBD1. Germline CDR1 and CDR2: SQVTM and ANQGSEA. J gave up 4 bases and V 6 bases, and 2 bases lay outside the gene matches. The CDR3 length is 12 residues. CDR3 in DNA: TGCAGCGTGGGACAGGGGCGAGAGACCCAGTACTTC. Translating gives CSVGQGRETQYF.